Listed below are T cell receptor beta chains from one sample, sequenced in a study of blood T cell repertoires in COVID-19. Produced via immunoSEQ multiplex PCR; TCRdb's table is partial and in-frame only. Of about 220,000 clones listed, approximately 78% are singletons. Sequencing used peripheral blood. The source is a woman aged 70-85 years with COVID-19, enrolled during active disease. CDR3s include the opening cysteine and the closing phenylalanine or tryptophan. Fields, in order: J gene, CDR3 length, V gene, D gene, clone size, CDR3 DNA, CDR3 protein. A D gene is named only where the DNA matches it firmly. Clone size is stated in some rows and not others, as once, few, many or a class when expanded.

J: TRBJ1-1; length: 15; V: TRBV2; D: TRBD1; size: once; DNA: TGTGCCAGCAGTGGCTGGACAGGGCTAAACACTGAAGCTTTCTTT; CDR3: CASSGWTGLNTEAFF
J: TRBJ1-4; length: 12; V: TRBV28; D: .; size: .; DNA: TGTGCCAGCAGTTTAGTCAGTGAAAAACTGTTTTTT; CDR3: CASSLVSEKLFF
J: TRBJ2-2; length: 15; V: TRBV6-4; D: .; size: .; DNA: TGTGCCAGCAGCCGGCTAGCGACAAACACCGGGGAGCTGTTTTTT; CDR3: CASSRLATNTGELFF
J: TRBJ2-3; length: 17; V: TRBV27; D: TRBD2; size: .; DNA: TGTGCCAGCAGTTCCGCCGTCGGGAGGGACCTCACAGATACGCAGTATTTT; CDR3: CASSSAVGRDLTDTQYF
J: TRBJ2-2; length: 16; V: TRBV7-2; D: TRBD1; size: once; DNA: TGTGCCAGCAGCTTGACAGGGGGCGCAAACACCGGGGAGCTGTTTTTT; CDR3: CASSLTGGANTGELFF
J: TRBJ1-6; length: 15; V: TRBV5-1; D: .; size: .; DNA: TGCGCCAGCAGCTTTGATGCAGGGCGAAATTCACCCCTCCACTTT; CDR3: CASSFDAGRNSPLHF
J: TRBJ2-1; length: 14; V: TRBV7-2; D: .; size: .; DNA: TGTGCCAGCAGCTCCTTCACAGGGCACAATGAGCAGTTCTTC; CDR3: CASSSFTGHNEQFF
J: TRBJ2-5; length: 16; V: TRBV7-2; D: TRBD2; size: .; DNA: TGTGCCAGCAGCTTAGTGGGCGGGAGTTTTGTGGAGACCCAGTACTTC; CDR3: CASSLVGGSFVETQYF
J: TRBJ2-3; length: 16; V: TRBV10-3; D: TRBD1; size: .; DNA: TGTGCCATCAGCTTGGGACAGGGGCTTAGCACAGATACGCAGTATTTT; CDR3: CAISLGQGLSTDTQYF
J: TRBJ2-5; length: 16; V: TRBV2; D: TRBD2; size: .; DNA: TGTGCCAGCAGTGTGGGACTAGCGGGAGGTGCGGAGACCCAGTACTTC; CDR3: CASSVGLAGGAETQYF